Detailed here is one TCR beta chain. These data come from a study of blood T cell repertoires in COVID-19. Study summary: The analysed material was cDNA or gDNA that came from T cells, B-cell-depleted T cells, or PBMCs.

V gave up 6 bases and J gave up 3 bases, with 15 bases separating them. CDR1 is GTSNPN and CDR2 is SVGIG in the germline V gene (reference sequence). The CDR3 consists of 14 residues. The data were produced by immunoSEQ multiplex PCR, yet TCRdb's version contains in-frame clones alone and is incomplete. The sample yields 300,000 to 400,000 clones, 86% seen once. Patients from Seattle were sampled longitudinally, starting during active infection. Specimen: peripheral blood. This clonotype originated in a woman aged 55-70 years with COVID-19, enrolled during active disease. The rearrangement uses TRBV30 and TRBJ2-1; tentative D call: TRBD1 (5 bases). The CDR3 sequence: CACSPGNGYNEQFF. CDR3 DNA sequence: TGTGCCTGTTCTCCAGGGAACGGCTACAATGAGCAGTTCTTC.